A selection of T cell receptor beta chains follows, all from one sample in a study of Ad26.COV2.S vaccination and SARS-CoV-2 variants. Profiled with immunoSEQ multiplex PCR; TCRdb holds only in-frame clones, not every one. The sample lists about 350,000 clones; roughly 81% were seen once. The sequences come from peripheral blood, collected in a trial of Ad26.COV2.S vaccine versus placebo. Receptors were obtained from a person aged 18-65 years who received the Ad26.COV2.S COVID-19 vaccine or a placebo. The CDR3 runs from the conserved cysteine through the conserved F or W. A D gene is named only where the DNA matches it firmly. Expanded clones are given a class, and other clones once, few, many or no size at all.

-	-	TRBJ1-5	TRBV11-2	CASSLWAGQPQHF	TGTGCCAGCAGCTTATGGGCCGGGCAGCCCCAGCATTTT
-	-	TRBJ2-2	TRBV4-1	CASSQGANTGELFF	TGCGCCAGCAGCCAAGGGGCGAACACCGGGGAGCTGTTTTTT
TRBD1	once	TRBJ2-7	TRBV7-6	CPLLDRLTYEQYF	TGTCCCCTCTTGGACAGGCTAACCTACGAGCAGTACTTC
-	-	TRBJ2-7	TRBV9	CASSGLGFRASAIEQYF	TGTGCCAGCAGCGGGCTAGGGTTTCGGGCTTCGGCTATCGAGCAGTACTTC
TRBD1	-	TRBJ2-7	TRBV14	CASSPMGQGYEQYF	TGTGCCAGCAGCCCCATGGGACAGGGGTACGAGCAGTACTTC
-	-	TRBJ2-2	TRBV11-3	CASSLEATGELFF	TGTGCCAGCAGCTTAGAAGCGACCGGGGAGCTGTTTTTT
TRBD1	few	TRBJ1-6	TRBV7-8	CASSLLTGAHNSPLHF	TGTGCCAGCAGCCTACTAACAGGGGCCCATAATTCACCCCTCCACTTT
-	-	TRBJ1-2	TRBV4-3	CASSQDGPATDSYYGYTF	TGCGCCAGCAGCCAAGACGGACCCGCCACAGACAGCTACTATGGCTACACCTTC
TRBD1	-	TRBJ2-5	TRBV7-9	CASSPGTGGTETQYF	TGTGCCAGCAGCCCCGGGACAGGGGGCACGGAGACCCAGTACTTC
-	-	TRBJ2-5	TRBV30	CAWAGLPQETQYF	TGTGCCTGGGCAGGCCTTCCGCAAGAGACCCAGTACTTC